The clone carrying this TCR beta chain has a handful of counts. Donors were healthy Caucasian individuals from Russia aged about 6 to 100. These data come from a study of blood T cells in healthy people across ages. The second PCR ran roughly 7 to 12 cycles with a sample-barcoded 5' primer and J-beta primers. TCRdb used MiXCR to reprocess the 5' RACE reads, holding one entry per CDR3 protein. The sample has some 1.5 million distinct CDR3 sequences; 28% are singletons. CDR3 size: 18 residues. Germline lookup yields CDR1 SGHRS and CDR2 YFSETQ. Losses at the gene ends were 4 bases for V and 3 bases for J; bases not matched to a gene: 8.

Sequenced: blood. The genes are TRBV5-1 and TRBJ2-2, with 14 bases lining up with TRBD2. This sequence was found in a woman aged 25 to 45 in good health. This CDR3 is CASSPPTSGRADTGELFF. The CDR3 DNA follows: TGCGCCAGCAGCCCACCGACTAGCGGGAGGGCCGACACCGGGGAGCTGTTTTTT.